The 28 T cell receptor beta chains in this list originate from one sample, sequenced in a study of blood T cell repertoires in COVID-19. Clones were sequenced by immunoSEQ multiplex PCR, and TCRdb holds only the in-frame ones, with some missing. The repertoire holds about half a million clones, 75% to 90% seen once, with approximately 2.9% in the top ten. The sample consisted of peripheral blood. The receptors were sampled from a human donor in a cohort sampled during active COVID-19.

The chain couples TRBV28 to TRBJ1-5; 7 bases align to TRBD1. CDR1 is MDHEN and CDR2 is SYDVKM in the germline V gene. J lost 2 bases, V lost 8 bases, and 9 bases had no gene match. This CDR3 region has 15 residues. CDR3: CASRGQVWRNQPQHF. Here the CDR3 DNA reads TGTGCCAGCCGCGGACAGGTATGGCGCAATCAGCCCCAGCATTTT.

This rearrangement joins TRBV19 to TRBJ2-3, with D possibly matching TRBD2 (6 bases). Trimming took 5 bases from V and 2 from J, leaving 14 bases between them. The CDR3 sequence is 15 residues long. Germline CDR1 LNHDA, CDR2 SQIVND (reference sequence). CDR3 nucleotide sequence: TGTGCCAGTAGTGAAACTAGCCCCCCCACAGATACGCAGTATTTT. Translated: CASSETSPPTDTQYF.

The count of this clone is one. The chain recombines TRBV27 with TRBJ2-7; 7 nucleotides match TRBD2. The V gene's germline CDR1 is MNHEY and CDR2 SMNVEV (reference sequence). The CDR3 loop spans 15 amino acids. Germline trimming cut 8 bases from V and 2 bases from J; bases unmatched to any gene: 12. The CDR3 nucleotides read TGTGCCAGCGGATTCCTAGCGGAAAAGACCTACGAGCAGTACTTC. This gives the protein CASGFLAEKTYEQYF.

The CDR3 nucleotides are TGTGCCAGCAGTACGGCAGATACGCAGTATTTT. Translation gives CASSTADTQYF. V and J are TRBV12-3 or TRBV12-4 and TRBJ2-3; D is uncertain. Trimming stripped 5 bases from V and 4 bases from J, with 4 bases between. The CDR3 loop spans 11 amino acids.

This clone was observed a few times. The chain is built from TRBV4-1 and TRBJ1-1, with 8 bases that match TRBD1. CDR1 and CDR2 (germline): MGHRA, YSYEKL. This CDR3 region has 15 residues. The trim removed 5 bases at V and 7 bases at J, leaving 12 bases unmatched. CDR3 amino acids: CASSSISQGAVEAFF. CDR3 coding DNA: TGCGCCAGCAGCTCGATATCCCAGGGGGCTGTTGAAGCTTTCTTT.

This chain joins TRBV11-2 and TRBJ2-1, with 9 bases that match TRBD1. This CDR3 spans 15 amino acids. Losses at the gene ends were 5 bases for V and 5 bases for J; bases not matched to a gene: 7. Germline values: CDR1 SGHAT, CDR2 FQNNGV. As DNA, the CDR3 is TGTGCCAGCAGCCGTATGGGGACAGGGAACAATGAGCAGTTCTTC. Protein: CASSRMGTGNNEQFF.

This sequence joins TRBV7-2 and TRBJ1-5; D remains ambiguous. The V end was cut by 3 bases, the J end by 8 bases, with 14 bases between. The CDR3 extends over 14 amino acids. Germline V lookup: CDR1 SGHTA, CDR2 FQGNSA. CDR3 nucleotide sequence: TGTGCCAGCAGCTTCGCCGGGGTCGGCGAGCCCCAGCATTTT. This gives the protein CASSFAGVGEPQHF.

This chain links TRBV6-1 with TRBJ2-5; possible D gene TRBD2, 5 bases. The CDR3 totals 13 residues. Trimming took off 3 bases at V and 5 bases at J, with 10 bases between the two ends. In germline, CDR1 is MNHNS, CDR2 SASEGT. For the CDR3, the DNA is TGTGCCAGCAGTGACGGGGTAGGGGAGACCCAGTACTTC. It is translated as CASSDGVGETQYF.

CDR3 region: CASSVGQLRGNSPLHF. CDR3 coding DNA: TGTGCCAGCAGCGTAGGACAGCTTAGAGGCAATTCACCCCTCCACTTT. The genes are TRBV9 and TRBJ1-6; possibly TRBD1 for D (5 bases). V gave up 0 bases and J gave up 7 bases, with 14 bases separating them. The CDR3 contains 16 residues. The germline V gene encodes CDR1 SGDLS and CDR2 YYNGEE.

The chain combines TRBV11-3 with TRBJ2-3, with unresolved D. With 1 base removed from V and 0 bases from J, the gap between germline ends came to 8 bases. Germline V gene lookup returns CDR1 SGHNT and CDR2 YENEEA. The CDR3 runs to 15 residues. Written as DNA, the CDR3 is TGTGCCAGCAGCTTAGGACGGAGAAGCACAGATACGCAGTATTTT. Its protein product is CASSLGRRSTDTQYF.

Comment on this clone: Other DNA variants within this sample encode the same CDR3. The chain links TRBV19 to TRBJ1-1; D unclear. Germline CDR1 LNHDA, CDR2 SQIVND (reference sequence). CDR3 size: 14 residues. Trimming took 3 bases from V and 5 from J, leaving 13 bases between them. The CDR3 protein is CASSIPAGRTEAFF. CDR3 sequence (DNA): TGTGCCAGTAGTATCCCGGCGGGGAGGACTGAAGCTTTCTTT.

This chain uses TRBV6-5 with TRBJ1-2; the D is unclear. The V end was cut by 7 bases, the J end by 2 bases, with 11 bases between. This CDR3 is 13 amino acids long. Per germline, CDR1 MNHEY and CDR2 SVGAGI. The CDR3 spells CASTLDTNYGYTF. The CDR3 DNA reads TGTGCCAGCACCCTCGACACGAACTATGGCTACACCTTC.

V is TRBV2 and J is TRBJ1-2; D possibly corresponds to TRBD1 (5 bases). Trimming left V 3 bases short and J 4 bases short, with 12 bases between. The CDR3 has 14 amino acids. The V gene's germline CDR1 is SNHLY and CDR2 FYNNEI. The CDR3 DNA sequence: TGTGCCAGCAGTGAGGGGACTGGCTCCTATGGCTACACCTTC. It translates to CASSEGTGSYGYTF.

V gene TRBV5-1 combines with J gene TRBJ1-1; 8 bases match TRBD1. CDR1 is SGHRS and CDR2 is YFSETQ in the germline V gene. The CDR3 consists of 16 residues. V shed 2 bases, J shed 2 bases, and the junction held 8 bases outside the gene matches. CDR3 sequence (DNA): TGCGCCAGCAGCTTAGGGACAGGAGTATTTAACACTGAAGCTTTCTTT. Its translation: CASSLGTGVFNTEAFF.

The V gene is TRBV7-2, the J gene TRBJ1-2; TRBD1 might be the D (5 bases). Trimming stripped 2 bases from V and 3 bases from J, with 13 bases between. The germline gives CDR1 SGHTA, CDR2 FQGNSA. The CDR3 runs to 15 residues. The CDR3 DNA reads TGTGCCAGCAGCTTAAGTGCGTCAGGGCACTATGGCTACACCTTC. This gives the protein CASSLSASGHYGYTF.

V and J are TRBV6-1 and TRBJ2-7; tentatively, D is TRBD2 (6 bases). This CDR3 has 15 residues. Germline V gene sequence: CDR1 MNHNS, CDR2 SASEGT. Trimming shortened V by 0 bases and J by 2 bases, and 11 bases separated the two germline ends. The CDR3, as DNA: TGTGCCAGCAGTGAAGCCTGGGACTTCCCCTACGAGCAGTACTTC. It yields the protein CASSEAWDFPYEQYF.

This clone came up once. CDR3: CASSKERTVNTEAFF. The DNA for the CDR3 is TGTGCCAGCAGCAAAGAGCGCACCGTGAACACTGAAGCTTTCTTT. The V and J genes are TRBV21-1 and TRBJ1-1. TRBV21-1 is a documented pseudogene. CDR3 length: 15 amino acids.

This rearrangement joins TRBV7-3 to TRBJ2-6; D is possibly TRBD1 (5 bases). In germline, CDR1 is SGHTA, CDR2 FQGTGA. The CDR3 sequence is 15 residues long. Trimming pared 1 base from V and 4 bases from J, leaving 8 bases between. The CDR3 DNA reads as TGTGCCAGCAGCTTAAGGACACCCGGGGCCAACGTCCTGACTTTC. It yields the protein CASSLRTPGANVLTF.

J is TRBJ2-7 and V is TRBV5-6, with 9 positions matching TRBD2. The V segment lost 4 bases and the J segment 1 base; nucleotides outside the gene matches: 6. CDR3 length: 15 amino acids. Germline V gene lookup returns CDR1 SGHDT and CDR2 YYEEEE. The CDR3: CASSVISGRSYEQYF. CDR3 DNA sequence: TGTGCCAGCAGCGTGATTAGCGGGAGATCCTACGAGCAGTACTTC.

Details on this clone: One end of the junction is discordant with germline, which a read error may explain. V is TRBV7-7 and J is TRBJ2-1; TRBD2 aligns across 9 bases. Germline assignment: CDR1 SSHAT and CDR2 FNYEAQ (reference sequence). This CDR3 contains 15 residues. The CDR3 DNA is TGTGCTAGCAGCCTCGTGGTAGCGGGAGATAATGAGCAGTTCTTC. As protein: CASSLVVAGDNEQFF. The complete variable domain, with remaining parts taken from reference TRBV7-7 and TRBJ2-1, reads GAGVSQSPRYKVTKRGQDVTLRCDPISSHATLYWYQQALGQGPEFLTYFNYEAQPDKSGLPSDRFSAERPEGSISTLTIQRTEQRDSAMYRCASSLVVAGDNEQFFGPGTRLTVL.

This chain joins TRBV30 and TRBJ2-1; the D gene is possibly TRBD2 (6 bases). Per germline, CDR1 GTSNPN and CDR2 SVGIG (reference sequence). Trimming pared 3 bases from V and 0 bases from J, leaving 12 bases between. The length of the CDR3 is 15 residues. The CDR3, as DNA: TGTGCCTGGAGCCCAACTAGCAGCTCCTACAATGAGCAGTTCTTC. Its protein product is CAWSPTSSSYNEQFF.

This clone is a singleton in its sample. The rearrangement uses TRBV28 and TRBJ1-2, with 11 bases that match TRBD1. V lost 2 bases, J lost 7 bases, and 15 bases stayed unmatched. This CDR3 is built from 18 residues. CDR1 MDHEN and CDR2 SYDVKM come from the germline V gene. CDR3 in DNA: TGTGCCAGCAGTTTAAGTTCGAAGCCGGGACAGGGGGTTGTTGGCTACACCTTC. Translated: CASSLSSKPGQGVVGYTF.

Only one count was recorded for this clone. The DNA of the CDR3 is TGTGCCAGCAGCCCCGGGGGAGCGGGAGCGTACGAGCAGTACTTC. Its translation: CASSPGGAGAYEQYF. J is TRBJ2-7 and V is TRBV7-9; 8 nucleotides line up with TRBD2. The CDR3 extends over 15 amino acids. In germline, CDR1 is SEHNR, CDR2 FQNEAQ (reference sequence). J lost 4 bases, V lost 5 bases, and 10 bases had no gene match.

The J gene is TRBJ2-3, the V gene TRBV29-1; TRBD2 matches 12 bases. J was trimmed by 6 bases and V by 5 bases; bases with no gene match: 9. Germline V gene lookup returns CDR1 SQVTM and CDR2 ANQGSEA. This CDR3 has 15 amino acids. CDR3 residues: CSVSGLAGRGDTQYF. The CDR3 DNA is TGCAGCGTTTCCGGACTAGCGGGAAGGGGGGATACGCAGTATTTT.

V gene TRBV7-9 combines with J gene TRBJ1-5, with 9 bases fitting TRBD1. There are 16 residues in the CDR3. Germline lookup yields CDR1 SEHNR and CDR2 FQNEAQ (reference sequence). The V and J ends lost 1 base and 6 bases, in that order; junction bases with no gene match: 7. The CDR3 loop is CASSLDGQGIIQPQHF. CDR3 coding DNA: TGTGCCAGCAGCTTAGACGGACAGGGGATAATTCAGCCCCAGCATTTT.

This clone was counted once. The chain combines TRBV19 with TRBJ2-1; 7 nucleotides match TRBD2. Trimming took 0 bases from V and 0 from J; bases not matched to a gene: 8. Germline lookup yields CDR1 LNHDA and CDR2 SQIVND (reference sequence). This CDR3 has 18 amino acids. CDR3 in amino acids: CASSIDRSSGSSYNEQFF. In DNA, the CDR3 is TGTGCCAGTAGTATAGATCGCTCTAGCGGTAGCTCCTACAATGAGCAGTTCTTC.

V usage is TRBV24-1 and J usage is TRBJ2-2, with a possible D match to TRBD1 (6 bases). CDR3 size: 14 residues. V lost 9 bases, J lost 0 bases, and 10 bases lay in between. The germline V gene has CDR1 KGHDR and CDR2 SFDVKD. For the CDR3, the DNA is TGTGCCACCTCCGGACAGACGAACACCGGGGAGCTGTTTTTT. This encodes CATSGQTNTGELFF.

The J gene is TRBJ2-1, the V gene TRBV5-8, with a possible D match to TRBD2 (6 bases). Trimming stripped 6 bases from V and 7 bases from J, with 20 bases between. The CDR3 runs to 15 residues. Germline CDR1 is SGHTS and CDR2 is YDEGEE. CDR3: CASILNAGRWNEQFF. The CDR3 DNA follows: TGTGCCAGCATTTTGAATGCGGGACGGTGGAATGAGCAGTTCTTC.